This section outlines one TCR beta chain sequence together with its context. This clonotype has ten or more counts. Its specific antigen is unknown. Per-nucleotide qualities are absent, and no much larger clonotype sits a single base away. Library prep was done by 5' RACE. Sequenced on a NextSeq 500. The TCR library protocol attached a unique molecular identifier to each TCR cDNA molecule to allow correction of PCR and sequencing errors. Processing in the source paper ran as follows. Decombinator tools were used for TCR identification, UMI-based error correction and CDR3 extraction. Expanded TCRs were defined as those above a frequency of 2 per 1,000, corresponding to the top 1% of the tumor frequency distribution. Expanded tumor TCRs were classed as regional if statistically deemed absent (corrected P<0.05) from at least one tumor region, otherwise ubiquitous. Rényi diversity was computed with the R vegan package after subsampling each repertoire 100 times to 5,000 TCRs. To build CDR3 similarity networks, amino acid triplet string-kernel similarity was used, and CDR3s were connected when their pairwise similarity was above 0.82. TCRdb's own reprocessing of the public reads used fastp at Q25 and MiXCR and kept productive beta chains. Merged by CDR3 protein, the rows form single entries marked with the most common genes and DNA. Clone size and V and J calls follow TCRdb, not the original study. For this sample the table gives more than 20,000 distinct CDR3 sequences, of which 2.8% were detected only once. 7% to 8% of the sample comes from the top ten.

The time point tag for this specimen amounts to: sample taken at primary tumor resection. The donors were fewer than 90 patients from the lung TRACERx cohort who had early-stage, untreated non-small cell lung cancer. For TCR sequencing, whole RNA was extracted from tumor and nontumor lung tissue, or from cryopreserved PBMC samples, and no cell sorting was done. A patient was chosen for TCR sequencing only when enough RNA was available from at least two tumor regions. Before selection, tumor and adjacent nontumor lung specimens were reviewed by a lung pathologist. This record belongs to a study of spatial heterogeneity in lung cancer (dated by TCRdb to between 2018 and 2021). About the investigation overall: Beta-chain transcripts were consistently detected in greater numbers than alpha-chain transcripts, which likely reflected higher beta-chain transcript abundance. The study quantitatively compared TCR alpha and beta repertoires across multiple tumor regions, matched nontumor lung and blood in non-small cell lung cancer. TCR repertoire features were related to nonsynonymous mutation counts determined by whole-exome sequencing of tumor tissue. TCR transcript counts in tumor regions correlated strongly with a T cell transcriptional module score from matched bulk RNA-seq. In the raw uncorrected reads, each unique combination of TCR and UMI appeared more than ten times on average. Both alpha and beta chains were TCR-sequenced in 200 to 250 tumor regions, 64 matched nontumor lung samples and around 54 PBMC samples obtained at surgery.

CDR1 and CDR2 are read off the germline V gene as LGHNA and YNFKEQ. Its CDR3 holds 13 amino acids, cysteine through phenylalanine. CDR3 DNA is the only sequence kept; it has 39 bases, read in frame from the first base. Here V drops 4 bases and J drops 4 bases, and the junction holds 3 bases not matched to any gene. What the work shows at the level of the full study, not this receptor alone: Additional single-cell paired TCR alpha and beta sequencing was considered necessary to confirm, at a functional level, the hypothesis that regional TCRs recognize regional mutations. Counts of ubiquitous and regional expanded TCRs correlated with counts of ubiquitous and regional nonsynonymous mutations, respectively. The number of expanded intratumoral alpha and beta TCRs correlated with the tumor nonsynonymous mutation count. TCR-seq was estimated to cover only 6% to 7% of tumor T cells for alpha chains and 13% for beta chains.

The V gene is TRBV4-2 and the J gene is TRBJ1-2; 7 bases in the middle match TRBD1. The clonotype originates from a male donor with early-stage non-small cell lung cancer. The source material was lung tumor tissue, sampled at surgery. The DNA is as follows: TGTGCCAGCAGCCTGGGACAGCTCTATGGCTACACCTTC. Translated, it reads CASSLGQLYGYTF.